This T cell receptor (beta chain) emerged from a study of OX40 agonist ivuxolimab in advanced cancers. Study background: Participants could have had prior anti-PD-1, anti-PD-L1 or anti-CTLA-4 therapy, and 40% had some.

The study's findings and limits: Low normalized clonal expansion also occurred in some nonresponding patients.

Only in-frame clones appear in the TCRdb table, and some are missing; sequencing was by immunoSEQ multiplex PCR. The data contain fewer than 70,000 clones, roughly 87% of them seen just once; the ten biggest clones take up 16%. This clone showed up just once. Its antigen is not identified. No patient had autoimmune disease or received systemic immunosuppression. Deletions cut 3 bases from V and 4 bases from J, with 19 bases between. CDR1 and CDR2 (germline): MDHEN, SYDVKM. The CDR3 totals 17 residues. This sequence joins TRBV28 and TRBJ2-1; no definite D call. The sample here was CD4+ or CD8+ T cells sorted from blood, taken in a trial of the OX40 agonist ivuxolimab. The origin of this receptor is an adult with an advanced solid tumor such as melanoma, head and neck, liver or kidney cancer. CDR3 in amino acids: CASSFWPETNQYNEQFF. The CDR3 nucleotides read TGTGCCAGCAGTTTTTGGCCAGAGACAAACCAGTACAATGAGCAGTTCTTC.